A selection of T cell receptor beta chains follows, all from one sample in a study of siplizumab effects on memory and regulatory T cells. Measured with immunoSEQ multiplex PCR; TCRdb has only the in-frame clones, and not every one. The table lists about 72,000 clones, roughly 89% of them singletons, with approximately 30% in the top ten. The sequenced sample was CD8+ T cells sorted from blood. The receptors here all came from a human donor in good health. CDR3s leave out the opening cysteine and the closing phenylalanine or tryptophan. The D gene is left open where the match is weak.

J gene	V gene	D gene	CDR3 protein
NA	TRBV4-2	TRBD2	ASSPGTSGRPVYEQY
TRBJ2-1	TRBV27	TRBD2	ASSLEGLAGRDEQF
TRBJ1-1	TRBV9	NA	ASSVEGDTEAF
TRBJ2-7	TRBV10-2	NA	ASSEDSNPYEQY
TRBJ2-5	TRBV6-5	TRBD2	ASSTGTSDQETQY
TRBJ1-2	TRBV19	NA	ASSIAGANYGYT
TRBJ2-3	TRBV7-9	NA	ASSAPNIDTQY
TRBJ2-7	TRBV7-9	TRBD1	ASSLVGDSSYEQY
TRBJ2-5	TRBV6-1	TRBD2	ASTRLAGGGETQY
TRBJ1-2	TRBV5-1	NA	ASSLVGYEANYGYT
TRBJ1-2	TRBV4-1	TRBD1	ASSGDSRVDYGYT
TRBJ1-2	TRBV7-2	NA	ASSLVLGGPLGYT
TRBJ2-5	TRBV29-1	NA	SVGRAETQY
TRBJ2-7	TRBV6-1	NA	ASSEAGQY
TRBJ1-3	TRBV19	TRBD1	ASSMASRGRNTIY
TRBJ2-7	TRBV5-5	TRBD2	ASSLATSAYYEQY
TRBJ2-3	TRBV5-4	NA	ASSWGGRENTQY
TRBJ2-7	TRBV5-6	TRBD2	ASSFATSGLREQY
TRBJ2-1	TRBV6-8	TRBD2	ASSYVRGGQVPGTSGYNEQF
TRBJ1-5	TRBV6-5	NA	ASRLGFTQPQH
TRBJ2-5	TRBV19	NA	ASSMDSWKQETQY
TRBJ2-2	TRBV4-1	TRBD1	ASSQVFGTGVSGELF
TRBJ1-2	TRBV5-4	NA	ASSLGPGQVSYGYT
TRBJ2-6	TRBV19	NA	ASSIMGAGANVLT
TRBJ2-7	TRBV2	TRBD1	ASSTAGTGIDEQY
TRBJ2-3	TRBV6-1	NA	ASSEGDFTQY
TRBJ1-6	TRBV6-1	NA	ASSEVWISDTSYNSPLH
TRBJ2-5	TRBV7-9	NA	ASSQPGPWETQY
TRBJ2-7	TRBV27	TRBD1	ASSRTGSDEQY
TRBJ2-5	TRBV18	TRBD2	ASSPGTSLYQETQY
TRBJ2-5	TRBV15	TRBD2	ATTGFLAAQETQY
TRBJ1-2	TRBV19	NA	ASGQGLNGYT
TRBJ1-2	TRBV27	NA	ASSLDGQVGYGYT
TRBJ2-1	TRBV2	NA	ATGGTYSYNEQF
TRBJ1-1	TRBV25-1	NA	ASSDPRMGNTEAF
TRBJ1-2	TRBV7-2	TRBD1	ASSFSGGNYGYT
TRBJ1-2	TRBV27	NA	ASSSGNYGYT
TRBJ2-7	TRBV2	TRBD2	ASSGDSGLSSYEQY
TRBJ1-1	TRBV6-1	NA	ASSEVEANTEAF
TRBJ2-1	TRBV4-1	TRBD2	ASSQAAGGPLNEQF
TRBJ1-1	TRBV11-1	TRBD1	ASLGGDRGNTEAF
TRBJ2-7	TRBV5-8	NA	ASSLAGTQTEQY
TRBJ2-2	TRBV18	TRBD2	ASSPPKGLVPTGELF
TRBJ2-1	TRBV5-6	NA	ASSSDEQF
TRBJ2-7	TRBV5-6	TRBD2	ASSSLASEQY